Described below is a single T cell receptor (beta chain) sequence and its context. There are a few counts of this clonotype. This clone's antigen is unknown. The input lacks base qualities; no much larger clone sits a single base away. Library preparation employed 5' RACE. Sequenced using an Illumina HiSeq 2500. A second about 7 to 12 cycle PCR used a sample-barcoded 5' primer and a J-beta primer mix. A template-switch 5' adaptor carrying 12 random nucleotides introduced a unique molecular identifier onto each TCR beta cDNA molecule. Each sample yielded at least 3 million CDR3-containing paired-end reads. First-strand cDNA synthesis was performed from all RNA using the Mint cDNA synthesis kit, with priming by a TRBC-specific oligonucleotide. After uracil-DNA glycosylase treatment, a first 18-cycle PCR used universal primers M1SS and BC2_uni_R on all cDNA. The authors' pipeline ran thus. For normalization, 1 million high-quality reads, each with a distinct molecular identifier, were randomly selected from each sample. Instead of being binned into consensus sequences, reads with shared molecular identifiers were discarded. MiTCR, run with a Q25 quality threshold and the strictest error-elimination algorithm, handled CDR3 identification, clonotype clustering and error correction. A nonparametric unseen species model with Euler transformation was used to estimate lower-bound total TCR beta diversity. The raw public reads went through TCRdb reprocessing: fastp at Q25, MiXCR clone calling, in-frame beta chains kept. Records with the same CDR3 protein are collapsed into one entry carrying the most frequent genes and DNA. It is TCRdb's table, rather than the study itself, that gives the V and J calls and clone size. Present in this sample are hundreds of thousands of distinct CDR3 sequences, roughly 41% of which were seen just once. Of the sample, around 30% is held by the ten largest clones.

The data are from a study of blood T cells in healthy people across ages (dated by TCRdb to between 2015 and 2016). Background for the entire study: Template switching captured roughly one uniquely barcoded TCR beta cDNA molecule per two T cells in model experiments. Using deep sequencing normalized with unique cDNA molecular identifiers, the study measured how TCR beta repertoire diversity changes with age. Four age groups were formed from the donors: young (average about 17 years), middle-aged (less than 40), aged (approximately 60) and long-lived (approximately 80). To avoid experimental bias, donors of different ages were distributed randomly across sequencing lanes. Two additional independent replicas of 1 million unique cDNA reads from the same blood draw were analyzed for two donors (one aged 18 to 30 and one aged 80 or older). What the authors observed across the whole study: Estimates of total diversity based on one million sequenced T cells were considered lower bounds and underestimates. Because donor CMV infection status was unknown, age-related changes in expanded clonotypes were potentially confounded. Since profiling was done on bulk unsorted PBMCs, naive and antigen-experienced compartments could not be conclusively compared. Compared with the aged group, the long-lived group had more naive CD4+ T cells, fewer expanded clones and increased TCR diversity, a pattern suggesting age selection. There was a strong correlation between observed TCR beta diversity and the percentage of naive T cells measured by flow cytometry. Observed TCR beta diversity per million T cells fell roughly linearly with age, and a significant reduction was already apparent by age about 36.

The CDR3 has 18 amino acids, counting the end cysteine and phenylalanine. The kept DNA is CDR3 alone, 54 bases in frame from the first base. V drops 2 bases and J drops 0 bases, leaving 14 bases in between. Looking up the germline V gene yields CDR1 MGHDK and CDR2 SYGVNS. The roughly 38 donors, aged 6 to 90 years, were systemically healthy Caucasian individuals from Russia. Each donor gave 8 to 10 milliliters of peripheral blood, drawn into EDTA-treated Vacutainer tubes. Ficoll-Paque density-gradient centrifugation was used to isolate PBMCs, with at least 6 million obtained per sample. Trizol reagent was used to extract total RNA from PBMCs, with at least 5 micrograms per sample. Naive CD45RAhigh/CD27high T cell percentages were measured by flow cytometry on a PBMC aliquot from every donor.

Sequenced sample: blood. The chain couples TRBV25-1 to TRBJ1-6; possibly the D gene is TRBD1, per 6 matching bases. This clonotype was obtained from a man older than 75 in good health. The nucleotide sequence is given as TGTGCCAGCAGTGAAGCCACAGGAGGGGGCTCCTATAATTCACCCCTCCACTTT. Translated, this gives CASSEATGGGSYNSPLHF.